Listed here are 20 T cell receptor beta chains from one sample, sequenced in a study of siplizumab effects on memory and regulatory T cells. Sequencing used immunoSEQ multiplex PCR; TCRdb keeps in-frame clones, though not all of them. The sample lists about 120,000 clones, over 85% seen once, with approximately 0.17% in the top ten. The sequenced sample consisted of non-Treg CD4+ T cells sorted from blood. These receptors were taken from a human donor in good health.

V is TRBV6-6 and J is TRBJ1-1, with D maybe TRBD1 (5 bases). From germline, CDR1 is MNHNY and CDR2 SVGAGI (reference sequence). Trimming took off 0 bases at V and 5 bases at J, with 10 bases between the two ends. The CDR3 has 14 residues. The CDR3 region has the DNA TGTGCCAGCAGTTACTCGCCAGGGAAGACTGAAGCTTTCTTT. Amino acids: CASSYSPGKTEAFF.

V gene TRBV12-2 combines with J gene TRBJ2-4. TRBV12-2 is a listed pseudogene. CDR3 length equals 13 residues. DNA for the CDR3: TGTGCAAGTCGCATCATGGGGTGGAACATTCAGTACTTC. Translation gives CASRIMGWNIQYF.

This chain joins TRBV18 and TRBJ2-1; 9 bases line up with TRBD2. The trim removed 6 bases at V and 7 bases at J, leaving 16 bases unmatched. The germline V gene has CDR1 KGHSH and CDR2 LQKENI. The CDR3 has 17 amino acids. The CDR3, as DNA: TGTGCCAGCTCCGCGGGGACGGCGGGGGGGCCTCGGAATGAGCAGTTCTTC. Its protein is CASSAGTAGGPRNEQFF.

The chain combines TRBV5-1 with TRBJ2-5; 7 bases fit TRBD2. The germline V gene has CDR1 SGHRS and CDR2 YFSETQ. V lost 0 bases and J lost 4; bases outside the gene matches: 6. The CDR3 has 15 residues. CDR3 region: CASSLVSGGRETQYF. In DNA form, the CDR3 reads TGCGCCAGCAGCTTGGTTTCGGGGGGAAGAGAGACCCAGTACTTC. Supplemented by reference TRBV5-1 and TRBJ2-5, the full variable domain reads KAGVTQTPRYLIKTRGQQVTLSCSPISGHRSVSWYQQTPGQGLQFLFEYFSETQRNKGNFPGRFSGRQFSNSRSEMNVSTLELGDSALYLCASSLVSGGRETQYFGPGTRLLVL.

The chain employs TRBV10-2 and TRBJ2-1; tentatively, D is TRBD2 (7 bases). V dropped 3 bases and J dropped 4 bases, with 13 bases sitting between them. The CDR3 contains 15 residues. Germline V gives CDR1 WSHSY, CDR2 SAAADI. The CDR3 DNA follows: TGCGCCAGCAGTGAAACGGGGGGCGCTTACAATGAGCAGTTCTTC. The encoded protein is CASSETGGAYNEQFF.

This clone was seen a single time. The chain is built from TRBV7-2 and TRBJ2-1; 11 nucleotides match TRBD2. The V gene's germline CDR1 is SGHTA and CDR2 FQGNSA. The trim removed 1 base at V and 0 bases at J, leaving 2 bases unmatched. This CDR3 has 17 amino acids. CDR3 region: CASSLGLAGISYNEQFF. The CDR3 bases are TGTGCCAGCAGCTTAGGACTAGCGGGGATCTCCTACAATGAGCAGTTCTTC.

V usage is TRBV28 and J usage is TRBJ1-4; D is uncertain. This CDR3 spans 16 amino acids. V was cut by 3 bases and J by 0 bases, with 11 bases left in between. CDR1 and CDR2 (germline): MDHEN, SYDVKM. The CDR3 sequence is CASSFPTAATNEKLFF. CDR3 sequence (DNA): TGTGCCAGCAGTTTCCCGACGGCTGCAACTAATGAAAAACTGTTTTTT.

The CDR3 nucleotides are TGTGCCAGCAGCAAAGGAACCAGGGAAAAGCGGTCCTATGGCTACACCTTC. This translates into CASSKGTREKRSYGYTF. This rearrangement joins TRBV21-1 to TRBJ1-2. TRBV21-1 is termed a pseudogene. CDR3 length: 17 amino acids.

This sequence joins TRBV7-2 and TRBJ2-5, with D possibly being TRBD1 (6 bases). The CDR3 sequence is 15 residues long. The V end was cut by 0 bases, the J end by 0 bases, with 8 bases between. Germline V CDR1 and CDR2: SGHTA, FQGNSA. The CDR3: CASSLAGTNQETQYF. The CDR3 nucleotides are TGTGCCAGCAGCTTAGCGGGGACAAACCAAGAGACCCAGTACTTC.

CDR3 coding DNA: TGCAGCGTTGCGGGAGTACAGGGGGAGAGCTACACCTTC. Its translation: CSVAGVQGESYTF. The V and J genes are TRBV29-1 and TRBJ1-2; 8 nucleotides match TRBD1. V was pared by 4 bases and J by 9 bases, with 10 bases of the junction left unmatched. The CDR3 loop spans 13 amino acids. Germline CDR1 and CDR2: SQVTM and ANQGSEA.

The chain uses TRBV27 and TRBJ1-6; weak D call: TRBD1 (6 bases). The CDR3 length is 14 residues. The V and J ends lost 5 bases and 8 bases respectively, with 13 bases between them. Germline CDR1 MNHEY, CDR2 SMNVEV (reference sequence). CDR3 DNA sequence: TGTGCCAGCAGTCAGCAGGGACAACATTCACCCCTCCACTTT. The encoded protein is CASSQQGQHSPLHF.

The J gene is TRBJ1-2, the V gene TRBV5-3; the D gene is possibly TRBD1 (5 bases). TRBV5-3 is treated as an ORF (open reading frame) with a function not yet certain. The CDR3 length is 12 residues. V lost 4 bases to trimming and J lost 5 bases, with 9 bases between them. In DNA form, the CDR3 reads TGTGCCAGAAGCGCGGGGCCTTATGGCTACACCTTC. It specifies CARSAGPYGYTF.

The chain joins TRBV4-1 to TRBJ1-5, with D maybe TRBD1 (5 bases). Trimming removed 2 bases from V and 5 bases from J, with 7 bases in between. The germline CDR1 and CDR2 sequences are MGHRA and YSYEKL. The CDR3 extends over 13 amino acids. The CDR3 DNA reads TGCGCCAGCAGCCAACCAGGGTATCAGCCCCAGCATTTT. This sequence encodes CASSQPGYQPQHF.

The chain uses TRBV11-2 and TRBJ1-2; D ambiguous. The CDR3 is made up of 13 amino acids. V was shortened by 5 bases and J by 6 bases, with 13 bases between the two germline ends. The germline V gene has CDR1 SGHAT and CDR2 FQNNGV. CDR3 in DNA: TGTGCCAGCAGCCGAGGCGAGAAGGATGGCTACACCTTC. Amino acid sequence: CASSRGEKDGYTF.

This chain joins TRBV5-1 and TRBJ1-1, with TRBD1 identical over 7 bases. J lost 1 base, V lost 3 bases, and 3 bases had no gene match. This CDR3 is 14 amino acids long. The germline CDR1 and CDR2 sequences are SGHRS and YFSETQ. The CDR3 DNA reads as TGCGCCAGCAGCTCCCGGACAGGGAACACTGAAGCTTTCTTT. Translated, it gives CASSSRTGNTEAFF. Together with reference TRBV5-1 and TRBJ1-1, the CDR3 gives the full variable domain: KAGVTQTPRYLIKTRGQQVTLSCSPISGHRSVSWYQQTPGQGLQFLFEYFSETQRNKGNFPGRFSGRQFSNSRSEMNVSTLELGDSALYLCASSSRTGNTEAFFGQGTRLTVV.

The V gene is TRBV28, the J gene TRBJ2-7; D possibly matches TRBD1 or TRBD2 (5 bases each). From germline, CDR1 is MDHEN and CDR2 SYDVKM. V lost 6 bases, J lost 5 bases, and 17 bases lay in between. This CDR3 region has 14 residues. CDR3 bases: TGTGCCAGCAGCCTCGGGACCCACGGGAACGAGCAGTACTTC. It is translated as CASSLGTHGNEQYF. The whole variable domain, remainder taken from reference TRBV28 and TRBJ2-7, is DVKVTQSSRYLVKRTGEKVFLECVQDMDHENMFWYRQDPGLGLRLIYFSYDVKMKEKGDIPEGYSVSREKKERFSLILESASTNQTSMYLCASSLGTHGNEQYFGPGTRLTVT.

The rearrangement uses TRBV28 and TRBJ1-1; unclear D gene. There are 14 residues in the CDR3. Germline V gene sequence: CDR1 MDHEN, CDR2 SYDVKM. The V end was cut by 6 bases, the J end by 8 bases, with 19 bases between. The CDR3 sequence is CASSPLGRPAEAFF. CDR3 nucleotides: TGTGCCAGCAGCCCACTAGGGCGGCCCGCCGAAGCTTTCTTT. Variable domain in full (rest from reference TRBV28 and TRBJ1-1): DVKVTQSSRYLVKRTGEKVFLECVQDMDHENMFWYRQDPGLGLRLIYFSYDVKMKEKGDIPEGYSVSREKKERFSLILESASTNQTSMYLCASSPLGRPAEAFFGQGTRLTVV.

This clone was counted a single time. The J gene is TRBJ2-7, the V gene TRBV5-6, with D hard to call. Trimming left V 0 bases short and J 5 bases short, with 6 bases between. CDR1 and CDR2 from the germline V gene are SGHDT and YYEEEE. The CDR3 is 12 amino acids. The CDR3 loop is CASSLGGDEQYF. The CDR3 DNA reads TGTGCCAGCAGCTTGGGTGGGGACGAGCAGTACTTC.

The chain combines TRBV4-3 with TRBJ2-5, with TRBD1 matching over 8 bases. The V segment lost 0 bases and the J segment 5 bases; nucleotides outside the gene matches: 11. The CDR3 is made up of 17 amino acids. Germline CDR1 and CDR2: LGHNA and YSLEER. In DNA, the CDR3 is TGCGCCAGCAGCCAAGATTATAGGACAGGGAATGGGGAGACCCAGTACTTC. Protein: CASSQDYRTGNGETQYF.

This chain uses TRBV28 with TRBJ2-2, with D perhaps TRBD1 (6 bases). V dropped 8 bases and J dropped 3 bases, with 10 bases sitting between them. CDR3 length: 13 residues. Germline CDR1 and CDR2: MDHEN and SYDVKM. In DNA, the CDR3 is TGTGCCAGCGGGGGCGCGGACACCGGGGAGCTGTTTTTT. Encoded protein: CASGGADTGELFF.